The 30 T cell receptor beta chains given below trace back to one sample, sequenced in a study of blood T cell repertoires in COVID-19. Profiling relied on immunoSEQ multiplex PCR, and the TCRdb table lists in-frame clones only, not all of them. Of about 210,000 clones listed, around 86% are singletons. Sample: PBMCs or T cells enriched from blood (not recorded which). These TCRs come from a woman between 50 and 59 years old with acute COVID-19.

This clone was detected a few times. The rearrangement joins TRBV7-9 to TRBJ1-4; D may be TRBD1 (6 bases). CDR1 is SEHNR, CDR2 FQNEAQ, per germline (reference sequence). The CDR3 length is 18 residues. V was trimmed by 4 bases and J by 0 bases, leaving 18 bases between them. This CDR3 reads CASSSPRGGASTNEKLFF. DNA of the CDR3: TGTGCCAGCAGCTCCCCGAGGGGGGGCGCATCAACTAATGAAAAACTGTTTTTT.

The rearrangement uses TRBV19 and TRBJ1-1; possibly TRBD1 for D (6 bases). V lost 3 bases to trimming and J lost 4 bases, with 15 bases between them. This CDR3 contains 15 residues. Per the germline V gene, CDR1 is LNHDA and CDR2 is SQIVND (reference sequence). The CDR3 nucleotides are TGTGCCAGTAGTATCTCCGGGACACGGTCCACTGAAGCTTTCTTT. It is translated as CASSISGTRSTEAFF.

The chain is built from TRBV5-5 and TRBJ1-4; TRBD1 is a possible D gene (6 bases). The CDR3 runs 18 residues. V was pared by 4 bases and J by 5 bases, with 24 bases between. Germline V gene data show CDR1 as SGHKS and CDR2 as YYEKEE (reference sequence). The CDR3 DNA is TGTGCCAGCAGCCTTTCTCTGGGGAACAGGGATAGCAATGAAAAACTGTTTTTT. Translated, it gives CASSLSLGNRDSNEKLFF. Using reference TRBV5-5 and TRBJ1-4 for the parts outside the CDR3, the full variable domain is DAGVTQSPTHLIKTRGQQVTLRCSPISGHKSVSWYQQVLGQGPQFIFQYYEKEERGRGNFPDRFSARQFPNYSSELNVNALLLGDSALYLCASSLSLGNRDSNEKLFFGSGTQLSVL.

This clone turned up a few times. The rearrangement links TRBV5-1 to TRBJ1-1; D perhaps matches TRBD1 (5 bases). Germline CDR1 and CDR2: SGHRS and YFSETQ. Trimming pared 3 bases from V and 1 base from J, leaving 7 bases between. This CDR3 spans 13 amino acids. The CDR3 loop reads CASSWGSNTEAFF. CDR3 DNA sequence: TGCGCCAGCAGCTGGGGCTCGAACACTGAAGCTTTCTTT. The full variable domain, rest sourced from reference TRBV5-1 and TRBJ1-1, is KAGVTQTPRYLIKTRGQQVTLSCSPISGHRSVSWYQQTPGQGLQFLFEYFSETQRNKGNFPGRFSGRQFSNSRSEMNVSTLELGDSALYLCASSWGSNTEAFFGQGTRLTVV.

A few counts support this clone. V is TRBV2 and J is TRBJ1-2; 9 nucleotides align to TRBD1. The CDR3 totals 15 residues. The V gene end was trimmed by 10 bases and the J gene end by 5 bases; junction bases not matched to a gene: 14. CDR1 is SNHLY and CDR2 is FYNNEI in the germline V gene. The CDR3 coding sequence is TGTGCCATGCAACCGGGACAGGGTCCTCGGTATGGCTACACCTTC. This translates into CAMQPGQGPRYGYTF.

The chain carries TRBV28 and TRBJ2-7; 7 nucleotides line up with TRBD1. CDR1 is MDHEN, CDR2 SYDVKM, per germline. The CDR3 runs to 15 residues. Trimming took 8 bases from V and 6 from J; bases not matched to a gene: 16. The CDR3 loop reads CASRVPGQTAAEQYF. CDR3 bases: TGTGCCAGCCGAGTCCCGGGACAGACGGCGGCCGAGCAGTACTTC.

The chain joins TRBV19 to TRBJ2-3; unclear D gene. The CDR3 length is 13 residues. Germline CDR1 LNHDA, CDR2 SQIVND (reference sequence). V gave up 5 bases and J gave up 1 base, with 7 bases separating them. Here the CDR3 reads CASSPSRTDTQYF. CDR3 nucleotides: TGTGCCAGTAGTCCTAGTCGCACAGATACGCAGTATTTT.

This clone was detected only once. This chain's CDR3 is CASRRTGTSTNEKLFF. The CDR3 DNA is TGCGCCAGCAGGAGGACAGGGACGTCAACTAATGAAAAACTGTTTTTT. This sequence joins TRBV5-1 and TRBJ1-4; 8 positions match TRBD1. CDR3 size: 16 residues. CDR1 and CDR2 (germline): SGHRS, YFSETQ. V gave up 5 bases and J gave up 0 bases; unmatched junction bases: 6.

The CDR3 DNA sequence: TGCGCCAGCAGCCGAGACAGGGGATACCAGCCCCAGCATTTT. Protein: CASSRDRGYQPQHF. This sequence joins TRBV4-3 and TRBJ1-5, with 8 bases fitting TRBD1. Trimming cost V 4 bases and J 7 bases; bases outside gene matches: 6. The V gene's germline CDR1 is LGHNA and CDR2 YSLEER. The CDR3 sequence is 14 residues long.

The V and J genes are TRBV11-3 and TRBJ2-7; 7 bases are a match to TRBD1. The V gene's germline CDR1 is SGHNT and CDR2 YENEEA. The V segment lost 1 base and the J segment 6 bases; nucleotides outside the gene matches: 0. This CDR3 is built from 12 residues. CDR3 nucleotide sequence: TGTGCCAGCAGCTTAGCAGGGGGCGAGCAGTACTTC. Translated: CASSLAGGEQYF.

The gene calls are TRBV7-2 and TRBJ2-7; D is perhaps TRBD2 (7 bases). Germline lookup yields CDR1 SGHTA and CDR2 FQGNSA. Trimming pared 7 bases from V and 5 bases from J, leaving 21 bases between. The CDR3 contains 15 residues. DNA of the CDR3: TGTGCCAGCAACTTGCGTTGGGGGGGGGCAAACGAGCAGTACTTC. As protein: CASNLRWGGANEQYF. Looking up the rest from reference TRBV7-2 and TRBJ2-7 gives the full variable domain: GAGVSQSPSNKVTEKGKDVELRCDPISGHTALYWYRQSLGQGLEFLIYFQGNSAPDKSGLPSDRFSAERTGGSVSTLTIQRTQQEDSAVYLCASNLRWGGANEQYFGPGTRLTVT.

The CDR3 here is CASLGRDTYGYTF. The DNA of the CDR3 is TGTGCCAGCTTAGGCCGGGACACCTATGGCTACACCTTC. The chain couples TRBV28 to TRBJ1-2; maybe TRBD1 (6 bases). Germline V CDR1 and CDR2: MDHEN, SYDVKM. This CDR3 region has 13 residues. The V gene lost 8 bases and the J gene lost 4 bases, with 14 bases spanning the gap.

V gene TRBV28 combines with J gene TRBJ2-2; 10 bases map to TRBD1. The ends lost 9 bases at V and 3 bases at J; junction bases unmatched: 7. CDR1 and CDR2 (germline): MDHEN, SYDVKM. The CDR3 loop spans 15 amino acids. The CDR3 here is CASLRQGAYTGELFF. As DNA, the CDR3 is TGTGCCAGTTTAAGACAGGGGGCTTACACCGGGGAGCTGTTTTTT.

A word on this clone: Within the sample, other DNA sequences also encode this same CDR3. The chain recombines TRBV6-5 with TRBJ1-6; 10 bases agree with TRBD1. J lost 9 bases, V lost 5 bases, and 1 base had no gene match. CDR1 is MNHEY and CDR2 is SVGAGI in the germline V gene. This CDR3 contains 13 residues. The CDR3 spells CASSRTGGSPLHF. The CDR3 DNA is TGTGCCAGCAGTAGGACAGGGGGTTCACCCCTCCACTTT.

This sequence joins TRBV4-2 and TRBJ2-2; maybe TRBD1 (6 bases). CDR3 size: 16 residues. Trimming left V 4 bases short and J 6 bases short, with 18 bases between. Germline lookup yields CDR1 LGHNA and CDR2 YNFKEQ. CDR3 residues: CASSPDSTTVAGELFF. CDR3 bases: TGTGCCAGCAGCCCGGACAGTACTACGGTCGCCGGGGAGCTGTTTTTT.

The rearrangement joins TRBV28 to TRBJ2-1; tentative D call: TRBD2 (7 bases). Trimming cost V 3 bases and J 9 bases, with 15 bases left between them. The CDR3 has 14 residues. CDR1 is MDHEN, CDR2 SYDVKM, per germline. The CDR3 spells CASSLGEGVSEQFF. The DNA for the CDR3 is TGTGCCAGCAGTTTGGGGGAGGGGGTCAGTGAGCAGTTCTTC.

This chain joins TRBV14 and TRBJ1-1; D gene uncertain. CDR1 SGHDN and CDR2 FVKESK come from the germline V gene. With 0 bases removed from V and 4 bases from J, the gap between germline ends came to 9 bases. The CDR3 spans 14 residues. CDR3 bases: TGTGCCAGCAGCCAAGATTCGGGTGTCACTGAAGCTTTCTTT. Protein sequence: CASSQDSGVTEAFF.

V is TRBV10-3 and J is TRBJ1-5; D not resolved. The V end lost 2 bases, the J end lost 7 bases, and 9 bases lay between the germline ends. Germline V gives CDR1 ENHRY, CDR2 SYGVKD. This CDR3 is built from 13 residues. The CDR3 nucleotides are TGTGCCATCAGTGAGGATCCGCGGCAGCCCCAGCATTTT. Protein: CAISEDPRQPQHF.

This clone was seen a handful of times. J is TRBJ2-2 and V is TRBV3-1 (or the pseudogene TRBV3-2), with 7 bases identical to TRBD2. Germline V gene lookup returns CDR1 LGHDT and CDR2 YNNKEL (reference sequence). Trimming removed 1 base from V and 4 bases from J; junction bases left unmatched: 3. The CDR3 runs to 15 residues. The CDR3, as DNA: TGTGCCAGCAGCCAAGGCGGGGGATTCACCGGGGAGCTGTTTTTT. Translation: CASSQGGGFTGELFF.

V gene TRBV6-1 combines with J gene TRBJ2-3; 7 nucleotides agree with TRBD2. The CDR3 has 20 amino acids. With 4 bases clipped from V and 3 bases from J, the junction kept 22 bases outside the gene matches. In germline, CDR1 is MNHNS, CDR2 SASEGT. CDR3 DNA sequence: TGTGCCAGCAGTGGTAACCGAGGAAGCGGGGTATCCTTTTGGACAGATACGCAGTATTTT. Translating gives CASSGNRGSGVSFWTDTQYF.

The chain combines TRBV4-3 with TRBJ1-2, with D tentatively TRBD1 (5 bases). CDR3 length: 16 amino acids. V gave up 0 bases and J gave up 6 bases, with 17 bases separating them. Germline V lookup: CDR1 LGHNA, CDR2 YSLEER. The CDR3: CASSQEEGTGQDGYTF. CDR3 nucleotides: TGCGCCAGCAGCCAAGAGGAGGGGACCGGCCAGGATGGCTACACCTTC.

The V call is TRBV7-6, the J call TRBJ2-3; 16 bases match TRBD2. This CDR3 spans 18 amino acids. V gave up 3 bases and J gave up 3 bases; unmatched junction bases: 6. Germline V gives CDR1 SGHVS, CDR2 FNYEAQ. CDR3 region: CASSLGTSGGAATDTQYF. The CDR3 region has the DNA TGTGCCAGCAGCTTGGGGACTAGCGGGGGGGCCGCGACAGATACGCAGTATTTT. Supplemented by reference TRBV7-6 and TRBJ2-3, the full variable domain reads GAGVSQSPRYKVTKRGQDVALRCDPISGHVSLYWYRQALGQGPEFLTYFNYEAQQDKSGLPNDRFSAERPEGSISTLTIQRTEQRDSAMYRCASSLGTSGGAATDTQYFGPGTRLTVL.

The CDR3: CASSRTSGGAPETQYF. The DNA for the CDR3 is TGTGCCAGCAGCCGGACTAGCGGGGGGGCCCCAGAGACCCAGTACTTC. The V call is TRBV3-1 (or the pseudogene TRBV3-2), the J call TRBJ2-5; 15 bases line up with TRBD2. The CDR3 loop spans 16 amino acids. The V and J ends lost 4 bases and 4 bases, in that order; junction bases with no gene match: 4. Germline V gives CDR1 LGHDT, CDR2 YNNKEL (reference sequence).

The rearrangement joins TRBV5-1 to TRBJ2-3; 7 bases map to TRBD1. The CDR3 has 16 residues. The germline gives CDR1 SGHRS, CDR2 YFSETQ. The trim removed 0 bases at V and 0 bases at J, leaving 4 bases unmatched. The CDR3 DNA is TGCGCCAGCAGCTTGGGTCAGGGGGTTAGCACAGATACGCAGTATTTT. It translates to CASSLGQGVSTDTQYF.

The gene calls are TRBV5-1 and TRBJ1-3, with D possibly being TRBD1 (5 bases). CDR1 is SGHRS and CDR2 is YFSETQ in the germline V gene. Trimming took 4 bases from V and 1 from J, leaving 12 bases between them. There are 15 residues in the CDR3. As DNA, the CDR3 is TGCGCCAGCAGCCCCGGGGGTGTATCTGGAAACACCATATATTTT. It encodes CASSPGGVSGNTIYF.

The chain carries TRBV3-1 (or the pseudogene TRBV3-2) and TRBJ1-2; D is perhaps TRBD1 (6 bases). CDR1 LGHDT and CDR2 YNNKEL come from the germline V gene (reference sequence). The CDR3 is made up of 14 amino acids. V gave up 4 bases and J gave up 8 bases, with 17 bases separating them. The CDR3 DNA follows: TGTGCCAGCAGCCTTCGACAGGCGGTACTAGGCTACACCTTC. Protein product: CASSLRQAVLGYTF.

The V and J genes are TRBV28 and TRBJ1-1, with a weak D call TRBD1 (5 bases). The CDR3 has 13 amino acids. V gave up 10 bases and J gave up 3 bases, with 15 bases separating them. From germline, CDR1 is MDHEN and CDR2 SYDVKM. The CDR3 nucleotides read TGTGCCACCCTCAGGGTGATGGACACTGAAGCTTTCTTT. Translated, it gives CATLRVMDTEAFF. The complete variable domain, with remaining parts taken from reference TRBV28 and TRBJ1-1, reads DVKVTQSSRYLVKRTGEKVFLECVQDMDHENMFWYRQDPGLGLRLIYFSYDVKMKEKGDIPEGYSVSREKKERFSLILESASTNQTSMYLCATLRVMDTEAFFGQGTRLTVV.

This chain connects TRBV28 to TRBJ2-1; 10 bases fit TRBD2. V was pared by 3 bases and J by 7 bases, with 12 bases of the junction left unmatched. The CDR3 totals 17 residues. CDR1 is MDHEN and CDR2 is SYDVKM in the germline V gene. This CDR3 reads CASSFYYVLAGVNEQFF. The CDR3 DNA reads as TGTGCCAGCAGTTTTTATTATGTCCTAGCGGGGGTAAATGAGCAGTTCTTC.

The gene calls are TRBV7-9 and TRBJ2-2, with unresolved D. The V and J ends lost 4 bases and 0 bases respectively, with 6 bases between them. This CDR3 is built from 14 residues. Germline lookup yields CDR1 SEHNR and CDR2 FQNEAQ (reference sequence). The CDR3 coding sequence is TGTGCCAGCAGCTCCAATGCGAACACCGGGGAGCTGTTTTTT. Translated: CASSSNANTGELFF.

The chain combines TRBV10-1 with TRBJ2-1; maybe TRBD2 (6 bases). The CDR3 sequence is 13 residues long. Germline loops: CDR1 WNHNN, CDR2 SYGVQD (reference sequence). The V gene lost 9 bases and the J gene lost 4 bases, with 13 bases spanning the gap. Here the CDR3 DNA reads TGCGCCAGGAGCGGGCGGCGGTACAATGAGCAGTTCTTC. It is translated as CARSGRRYNEQFF.